This T cell receptor beta chain was obtained from a study of T-cell memory formation after mild COVID-19. In its sample, this clonotype was seen many times. What it recognizes is unknown. Trimming stripped 6 bases from V and 4 bases from J, with 15 bases between. Germline V gives CDR1 ENHRY, CDR2 SYGVKD. The CDR3 runs 14 residues. TCRdb called the 5' RACE reads again in MiXCR, with one record for every CDR3 protein. Among roughly 450,000 distinct CDR3 sequences listed, roughly 18% were seen once. Findings and caveats of the study: Day 15 to 85 contracting clones showed balanced CD4/CD8; day 15 to 37 expanders favored CD4+. A subset of responding clones appeared in pre-infection memory, suggesting cross-reactive memory joined.

The origin of this receptor is a man in his late teens or twenties who had mild COVID-19 (a few samples of this study predate the infection). Cell type and time point are not known. Input material: PBMCs or a T cell subset sorted from them (not recorded which). The chain recombines TRBV10-3 with TRBJ1-1; the D gene is possibly TRBD1 (6 bases). The CDR3 is CAIRDDRSGTEAFF. In nucleotides, the CDR3 is TGTGCCATCAGGGATGACAGGTCGGGCACTGAAGCTTTCTTT.